Listed below are T cell receptor beta chains from one sample, sequenced in a study of patients and donors after allogeneic stem cell transplantation. MiXCR was run by TCRdb on the RT-PCR reads, yielding one entry per CDR3 protein. The repertoire has roughly 200,000 distinct CDR3 sequences, roughly two fifths of them found once; the top ten carry about 35%. Sequencing input: blood, either unsorted or a sorted T cell fraction (not recorded which). These receptors were taken from a human donor who was either an allogeneic HSCT recipient or a stem cell or donor lymphocyte infusion donor (not recorded which). It is not recorded whose cells these are; they may come from a transplant donor. Each CDR3 is given with its conserved first and last residue.

V gene	J gene	CDR3 protein
TRBV12-3/TRBV12-4	TRBJ1-1	CASSLNIGAVAFF
TRBV9	TRBJ1-2	CASSPQQGAGYGYTF
TRBV4-2	TRBJ2-7	CASSQDGEQYF
TRBV6-2/TRBV6-3	TRBJ1-1	CASTRWENTEAFF
TRBV12-3/TRBV12-4	TRBJ1-2	CASSGGTERYYTF
TRBV24-1	TRBJ2-2	CATSDGRQARNTGELFF
TRBV20-1	TRBJ1-2	CSGNRIINYGYTF
TRBV12-3/TRBV12-4	TRBJ1-5	CASSTQGVQPQHF
TRBV7-7	TRBJ1-5	CASSLAVGGPQHF
TRBV3-1	TRBJ1-2	CASSPQIGRSGYTF
TRBV5-6	TRBJ1-5	CASSLGGVAWQPQHF
TRBV5-1	TRBJ1-1	CASSRDGLNTEAFF
TRBV5-1	TRBJ2-2	CASSLLAGLDTGELFF
TRBV27	TRBJ1-5	CASSKRTGVSNQPQHF
TRBV6-2/TRBV6-3	TRBJ1-5	CASSTRQTSNQPQHF
TRBV6-5	TRBJ1-1	CASSKGTGGRATEAFF
TRBV10-3	TRBJ2-2	CAISLQNTGELFF
TRBV27	TRBJ2-5	CASTGGASGQETQYF
TRBV20-1	TRBJ1-5	CSARGPGTVPYSNQPQHF
TRBV30	TRBJ1-2	CAWSPLRDRGIYGYTF
TRBV6-2/TRBV6-3	TRBJ2-1	CASSTTGRGSYNEQFF
TRBV3-1	TRBJ2-1	CASSRSLGQELGNEQFF
TRBV9	TRBJ2-7	CASSESGRSYEQYF
TRBV27	TRBJ1-5	CASSNLPLGAEDQPQHF
TRBV7-2	TRBJ2-3	CASSLVGQGTDTQYF
TRBV7-6	TRBJ1-3	CASSSGTGLSTIYF
TRBV20-1	TRBJ2-7	CSAVDRGFYEQYF
TRBV10-3	TRBJ1-2	CAISDSQVYGYTF
TRBV7-6	TRBJ2-7	CASSPNRDPSIYEQYF
TRBV11-1	TRBJ2-2	CASSLDFGTSGKFTGELFF
TRBV12-3/TRBV12-4	TRBJ1-1	CASSLAGTHEAFF
TRBV28	TRBJ2-5	CASSPGHPEEETQYF
TRBV25-1	TRBJ1-1	CASTKIGAGTEAFF
TRBV6-5	TRBJ1-1	CASSYSDRSFMNTEAFF
TRBV7-9	TRBJ1-6	CASSLGGQGLSPLHF
TRBV12-3/TRBV12-4	TRBJ2-1	CASSSVRDNEQFF
TRBV7-3	TRBJ1-1	CASSLSPGTNTEAFF
TRBV5-1	TRBJ2-5	CASSLIVEETQYF
TRBV6-2/TRBV6-3	-	CASSYTEGARQPQYF
TRBV5-1	TRBJ2-7	CASSLEHRTYEQYF
TRBV28	TRBJ1-1	CASSLGGPVDTEAFF
TRBV15	TRBJ2-1	CATSRAGTRYEQFF
TRBV20-1	TRBJ1-2	CSARDLDGYYGYTF
TRBV7-9	TRBJ1-1	CASRDARENFEAFF
TRBV28	TRBJ1-3	CASSLITGVSSGNTIYF
TRBV12-3/TRBV12-4	TRBJ1-1	CASSPMQGADTEAFF
TRBV12-3/TRBV12-4	TRBJ1-1	CASSSNGVEAFF
TRBV4-2	TRBJ2-1	CASSLEDRDSSYNEQFF
TRBV6-2/TRBV6-3	TRBJ2-1	CASRLAAGEGKQFF
TRBV4-2	TRBJ2-5	CASSQEEGIAVQYF
TRBV4-3	TRBJ1-1	CASSQDPLEGLNTEAFF
TRBV18	TRBJ2-1	CASSGLAGDNEQFF
TRBV7-8	TRBJ1-2	CASSLGQAGDGYTF
TRBV9	TRBJ1-2	CASSVSGTPNYGYTF
TRBV4-2	TRBJ2-7	CASSQPGTGFYEQYF
TRBV7-2	TRBJ2-3	CASSLEVGGRALDTQYF
TRBV19	TRBJ2-7	CASSSDSLYEQYF
TRBV30	TRBJ2-7	CACHDERSPYEQYF
TRBV12-3/TRBV12-4	TRBJ2-1	CASSFYPGTSGRTEQFF
TRBV11-2	TRBJ2-5	CASSLEGQETQYF